The entry below describes one T cell receptor (beta chain). Which antigen it targets is not known. Nothing much larger sits one base from this clone, and base qualities are not available. Libraries of naive CD8 T cells were built from anywhere between about 20,000 and 1,000,000 sorted cells, with 10%, 30% or 50% of the purified RNA used. Naive CD8 T cells, defined as CD8+CD4-CCR7+CD45RA+, were FACS-sorted into RLT Plus buffer on a BD FACSAria II. To test detection sensitivity, Jurkat RNA equivalent to more than 8 TCR copies was spiked into samples of about 17,000-1,100,000 naive CD8 T cells. CD8 T cells were enriched using RosetteSep CD8+ T Cell Enrichment Cocktail and Ficoll-Paque, and the enriched cells then underwent ACK red cell lysis. This entry is derived from a study of molecular identifiers for immune sequencing clone quantification (dated by TCRdb to 2016 to 2019). Broadly, across the study: In a replicate experiment, RNA from about 21,000 or 97,000 naive CD8 T cells was split into five aliquots, four of which were sequenced. CD8 T cells were used in a methods study to benchmark molecular-identifier clustering-based TCR repertoire sequencing (MIDCIRS) and TCR RNA copy counting. Findings and caveats that apply to the study as a whole: Modeling indicated around 3 TCR RNA copies recovered per cell, compared with around 10 by digital PCR, which implies a capture efficiency of 25% to 35%. Spiked-in Jurkat TCR RNA equivalent to a single cell was reported to be detectable even among 850,000 to 1,000,000 naive CD8 T cells. In CMV-specific effector cells, over 99% of molecules were held by clones above 20 RNA copies, whereas under 1% of molecules were held by such clones in naive cells. Spiked-in Jurkat TCR RNA (10 copies' worth), which is not part of the donor repertoire, was contained in the naive libraries. Without barcode sub-clustering, chimeric consensus sequences inflated TCR diversity; chimeras reached as high as 47%. Highly expanded clone sizes could be underestimated if identical TCR molecules share a barcode.

Libraries were built with PCR. Sequencing took place on a NextSeq 500. Bulk TCR libraries were prepared as previously described, using TCR primers listed in Table S5. The Qiagen AllPrep DNA/RNA kit was used to purify total RNA. Before analysis, reads from multiple sequencing runs of one library were combined. From the authors' description of their analysis: Reads were retained only if their TCR constant sequence matched exactly, and those retained reads were trimmed to 150 nt and grouped according to their 12-nt molecular barcodes. Within each barcode group, reads were sub-clustered at a 15% Levenshtein threshold, and quality-weighted consensus sequences were built per RNA molecule. Non-functional sequences were discarded, and so were lower-count sequences lying one edit away from another sequence. Barcode sub-clusters with fewer than 20% of the maximum read count were removed, based on fitting two negative binomial distributions. The public sequencing data were trimmed at Q25 with fastp and processed into clonotypes with MiXCR by TCRdb, which kept only in-frame beta chains. Each record represents a unique CDR3 protein, reported with the most common genes and DNA among its rows. The V and J calls shown here were made by TCRdb, not taken from the authors' results. The sample data list 400,000 to 600,000 distinct CDR3 sequences, and approximately 25% of these were observed just once. Of the sample, approximately 0.76% is held by the ten largest clones.

The material sequenced was naive CD8+ T cells from blood, with Jurkat cell RNA spiked in. The cell subset or site label on this specimen signifies: FACS-sorted CD8+CD4-CCR7+CD45RA+ naive T cells. The TCR sequence derives from a human donor in good health. Some libraries in this study had Jurkat cell RNA spiked in.

The CDR3 protein sequence reads: CSVEEASRPVTEAFF. Here is the DNA: TGCAGCGTTGAGGAGGCGTCTCGACCGGTGACTGAAGCTTTCTTT. The chain was built from TRBV29-1 and TRBJ1-1; no D gene can be assigned with confidence. CDR3 length: 15 amino acids, cysteine to phenylalanine. The entry retains the CDR3 DNA only, 45 bases that are in frame from base 1. CDR1 and CDR2, looked up from the germline V gene, are SQVTM and ANQGSEA. V sheds 3 bases and J sheds 5 bases, leaving 19 bases between their ends. Outside the CDR3, residues come from the reference TRBV29-1 and TRBJ1-1 proteins, so the full variable domain is: SAVISQKPSRDICQRGTSLTIQCQVDSQVTMMFWYRQQPGQSLTLIATANQGSEATYESGFVIDKFPISRPNLTFSTLTVSNMSPEDSSIYLCSVEEASRPVTEAFFGQGTRLTVV.